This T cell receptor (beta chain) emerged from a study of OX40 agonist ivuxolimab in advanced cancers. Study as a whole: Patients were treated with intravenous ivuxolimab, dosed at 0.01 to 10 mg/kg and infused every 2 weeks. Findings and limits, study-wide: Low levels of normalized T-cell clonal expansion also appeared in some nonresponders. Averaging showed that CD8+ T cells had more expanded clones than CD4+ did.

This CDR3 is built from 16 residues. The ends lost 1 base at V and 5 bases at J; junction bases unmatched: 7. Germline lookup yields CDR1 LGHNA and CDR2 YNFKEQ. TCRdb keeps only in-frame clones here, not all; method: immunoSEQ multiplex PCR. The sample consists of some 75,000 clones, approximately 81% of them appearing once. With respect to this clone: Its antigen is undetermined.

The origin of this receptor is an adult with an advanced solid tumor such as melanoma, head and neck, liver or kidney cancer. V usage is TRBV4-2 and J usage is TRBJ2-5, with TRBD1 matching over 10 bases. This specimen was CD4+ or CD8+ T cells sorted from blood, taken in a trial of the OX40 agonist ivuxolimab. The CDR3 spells CASSQVSGTGEETQYF. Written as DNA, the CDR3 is TGTGCCAGCAGCCAAGTAAGCGGGACAGGGGAGGAGACCCAGTACTTC.